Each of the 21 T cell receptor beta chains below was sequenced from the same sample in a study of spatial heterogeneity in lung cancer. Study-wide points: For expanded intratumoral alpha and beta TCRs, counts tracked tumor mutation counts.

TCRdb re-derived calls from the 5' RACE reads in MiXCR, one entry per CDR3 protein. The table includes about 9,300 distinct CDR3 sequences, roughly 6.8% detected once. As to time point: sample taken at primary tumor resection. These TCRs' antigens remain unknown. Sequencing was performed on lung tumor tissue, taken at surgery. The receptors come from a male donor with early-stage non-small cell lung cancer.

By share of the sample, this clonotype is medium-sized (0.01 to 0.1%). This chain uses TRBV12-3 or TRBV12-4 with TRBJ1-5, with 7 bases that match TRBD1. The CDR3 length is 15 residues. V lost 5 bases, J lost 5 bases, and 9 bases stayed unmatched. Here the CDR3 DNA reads TGTGCCAGCAGTCAAGGGAGGGGGCATGATCAGCCCCAGCATTTT. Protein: CASSQGRGHDQPQHF.

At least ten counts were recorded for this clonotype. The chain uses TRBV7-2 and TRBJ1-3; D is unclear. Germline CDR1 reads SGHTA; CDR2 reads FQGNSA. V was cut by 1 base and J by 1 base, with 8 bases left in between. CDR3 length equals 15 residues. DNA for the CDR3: TGTGCCAGCAGCTTAGTTGGCTCGTCTGGAAACACCATATATTTT. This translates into CASSLVGSSGNTIYF.

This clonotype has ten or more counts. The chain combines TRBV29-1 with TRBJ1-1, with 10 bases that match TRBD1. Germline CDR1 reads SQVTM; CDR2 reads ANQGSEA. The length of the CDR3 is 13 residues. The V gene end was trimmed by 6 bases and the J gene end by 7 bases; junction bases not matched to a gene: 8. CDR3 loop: CSVQQTGGVEAFF. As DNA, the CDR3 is TGCAGCGTCCAACAGACAGGGGGCGTTGAAGCTTTCTTT.

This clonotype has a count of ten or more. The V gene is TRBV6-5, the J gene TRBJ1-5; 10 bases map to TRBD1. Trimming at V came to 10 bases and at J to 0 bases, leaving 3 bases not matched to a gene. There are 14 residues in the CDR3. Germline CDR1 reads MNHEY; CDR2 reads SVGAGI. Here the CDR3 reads CATGTGASNQPQHF. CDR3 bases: TGTGCCACCGGGACAGGGGCTAGCAATCAGCCCCAGCATTTT.

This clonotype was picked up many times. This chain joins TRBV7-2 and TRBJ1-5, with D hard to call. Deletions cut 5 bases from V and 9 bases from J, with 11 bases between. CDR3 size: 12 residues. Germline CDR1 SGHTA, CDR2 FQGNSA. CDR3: CASSIPSGPQHF. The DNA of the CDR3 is TGTGCCAGCAGCATCCCCTCCGGGCCCCAGCATTTT.

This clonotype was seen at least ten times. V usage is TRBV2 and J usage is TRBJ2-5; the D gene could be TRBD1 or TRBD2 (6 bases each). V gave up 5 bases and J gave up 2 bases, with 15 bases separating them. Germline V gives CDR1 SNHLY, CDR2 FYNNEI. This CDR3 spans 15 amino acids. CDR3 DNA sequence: TGTGCCAGCAGTACCCCGACAGGACTACAAGAGACCCAGTACTTC. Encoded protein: CASSTPTGLQETQYF.

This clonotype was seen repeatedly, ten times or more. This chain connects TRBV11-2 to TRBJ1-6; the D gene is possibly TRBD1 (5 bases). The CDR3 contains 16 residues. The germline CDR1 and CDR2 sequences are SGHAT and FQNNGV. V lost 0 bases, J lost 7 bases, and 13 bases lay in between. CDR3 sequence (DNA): TGTGCCAGCAGCTTAGACGGGGCTTCGCGGAATTCACCCCTCCACTTT. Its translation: CASSLDGASRNSPLHF.

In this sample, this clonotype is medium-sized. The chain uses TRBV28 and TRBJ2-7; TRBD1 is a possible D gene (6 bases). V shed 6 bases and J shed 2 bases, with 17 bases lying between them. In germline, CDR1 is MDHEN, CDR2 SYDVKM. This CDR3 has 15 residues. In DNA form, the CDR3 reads TGTGCCAGCAGGCCGGGACACCATAATACCTACGAGCAGTACTTC. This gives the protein CASRPGHHNTYEQYF.

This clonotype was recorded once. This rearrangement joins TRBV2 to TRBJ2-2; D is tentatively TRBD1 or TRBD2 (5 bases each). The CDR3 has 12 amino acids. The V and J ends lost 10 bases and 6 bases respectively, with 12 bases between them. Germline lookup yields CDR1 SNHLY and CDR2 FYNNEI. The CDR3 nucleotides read TGTGCCATGCTGGTGGGGGCCGGGGAGCTGTTTTTT. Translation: CAMLVGAGELFF.

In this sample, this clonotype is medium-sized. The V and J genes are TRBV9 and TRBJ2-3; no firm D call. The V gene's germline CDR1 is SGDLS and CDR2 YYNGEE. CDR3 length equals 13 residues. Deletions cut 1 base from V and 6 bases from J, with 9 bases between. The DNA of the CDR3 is TGTGCCAGCAGCGTACCGCTCGGCGATACGCAGTATTTT. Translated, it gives CASSVPLGDTQYF.

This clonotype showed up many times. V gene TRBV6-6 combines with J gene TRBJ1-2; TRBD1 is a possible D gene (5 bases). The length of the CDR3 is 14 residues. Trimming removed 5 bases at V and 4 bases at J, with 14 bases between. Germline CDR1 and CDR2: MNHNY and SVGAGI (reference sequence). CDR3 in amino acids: CASSGRGDLYGYTF. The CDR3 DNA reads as TGTGCCAGCAGTGGTAGGGGAGACCTCTATGGCTACACCTTC.

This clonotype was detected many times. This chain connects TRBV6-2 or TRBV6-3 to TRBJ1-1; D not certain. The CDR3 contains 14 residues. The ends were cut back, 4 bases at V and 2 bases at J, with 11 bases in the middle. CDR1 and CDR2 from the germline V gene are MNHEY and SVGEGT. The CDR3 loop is CASSFYPSNTEAFF. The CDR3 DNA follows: TGTGCCAGCAGTTTTTACCCCTCAAACACTGAAGCTTTCTTT.

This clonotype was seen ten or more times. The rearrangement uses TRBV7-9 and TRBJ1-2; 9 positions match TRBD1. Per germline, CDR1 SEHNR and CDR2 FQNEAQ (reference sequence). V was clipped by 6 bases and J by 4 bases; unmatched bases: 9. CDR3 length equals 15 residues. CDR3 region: CASSVMGQGFYGYTF. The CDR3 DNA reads TGTGCCAGCAGTGTTATGGGACAGGGTTTCTATGGCTACACCTTC.

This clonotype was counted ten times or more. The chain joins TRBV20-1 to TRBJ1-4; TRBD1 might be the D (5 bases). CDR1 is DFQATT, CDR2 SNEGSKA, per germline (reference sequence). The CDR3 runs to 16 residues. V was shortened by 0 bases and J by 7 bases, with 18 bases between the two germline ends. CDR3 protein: CSARDRGNHRREKLFF. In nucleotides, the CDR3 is TGCAGTGCTAGAGATCGGGGGAACCATCGCCGTGAAAAACTGTTTTTT.

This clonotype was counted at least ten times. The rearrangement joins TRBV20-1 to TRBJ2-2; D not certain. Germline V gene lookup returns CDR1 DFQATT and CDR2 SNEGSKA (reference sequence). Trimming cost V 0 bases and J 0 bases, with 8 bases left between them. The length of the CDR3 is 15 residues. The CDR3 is CSARDPASNTGELFF. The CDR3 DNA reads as TGCAGTGCTAGAGATCCAGCCTCGAACACCGGGGAGCTGTTTTTT.

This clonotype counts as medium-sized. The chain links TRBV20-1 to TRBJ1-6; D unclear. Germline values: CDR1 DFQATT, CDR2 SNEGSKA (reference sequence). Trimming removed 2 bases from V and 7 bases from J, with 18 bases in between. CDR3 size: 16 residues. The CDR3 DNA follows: TGCAGTGCTAGATCGGTCGCAGCCTTGGTCAATTCACCCCTCCACTTT. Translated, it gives CSARSVAALVNSPLHF.

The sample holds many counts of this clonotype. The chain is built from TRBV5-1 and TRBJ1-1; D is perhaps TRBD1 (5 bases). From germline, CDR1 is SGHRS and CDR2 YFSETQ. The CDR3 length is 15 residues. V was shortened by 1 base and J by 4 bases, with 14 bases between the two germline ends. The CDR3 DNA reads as TGCGCCAGCAGCTTGAGTTACGGGGGATCCACTGAAGCTTTCTTT. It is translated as CASSLSYGGSTEAFF.

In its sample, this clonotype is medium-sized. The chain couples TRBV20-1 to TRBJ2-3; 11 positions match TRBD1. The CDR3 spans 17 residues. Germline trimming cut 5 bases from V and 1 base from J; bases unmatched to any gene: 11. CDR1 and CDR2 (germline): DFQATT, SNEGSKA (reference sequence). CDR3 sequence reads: CSAGGSGTGGGTDTQYF. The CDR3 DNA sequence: TGCAGTGCTGGGGGTTCCGGGACAGGGGGAGGCACAGATACGCAGTATTTT.

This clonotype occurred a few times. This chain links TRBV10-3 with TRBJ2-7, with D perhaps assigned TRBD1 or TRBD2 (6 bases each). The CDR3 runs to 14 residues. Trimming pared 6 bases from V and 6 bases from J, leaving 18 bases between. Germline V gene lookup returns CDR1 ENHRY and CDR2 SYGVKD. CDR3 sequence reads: CAISRGGLASEQYF. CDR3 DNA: TGTGCCATCAGCCGAGGGGGGCTAGCTAGCGAGCAGTACTTC.

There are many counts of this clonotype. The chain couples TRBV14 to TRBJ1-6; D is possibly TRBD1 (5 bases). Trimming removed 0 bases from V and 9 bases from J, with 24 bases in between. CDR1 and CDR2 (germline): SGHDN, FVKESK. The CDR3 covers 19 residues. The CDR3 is CASSQDPRRAGLGGSPLHF. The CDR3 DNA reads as TGTGCCAGCAGCCAAGACCCCAGGCGGGCAGGGCTCGGGGGTTCACCCCTCCACTTT.

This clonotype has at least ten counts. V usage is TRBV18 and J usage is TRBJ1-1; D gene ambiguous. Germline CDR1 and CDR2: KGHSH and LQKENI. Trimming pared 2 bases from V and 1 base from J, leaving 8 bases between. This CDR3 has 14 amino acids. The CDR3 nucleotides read TGTGCCAGCTCACCAGTCAGGACGAACACTGAAGCTTTCTTT. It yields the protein CASSPVRTNTEAFF.